Below are 5 T cell receptor beta chains sequenced from a single sample in a study of T cell repertoires in cytomegalovirus infection. TCRdb independently ran MiXCR on the reads; one entry per CDR3 protein. Of approximately 130,000 distinct CDR3 sequences in the sample, 7% to 10% are singletons; the top ten hold around 10%. Input material: PBMCs. These receptor sequences come from a human donor in good health (CMV status not recorded). Some clones in this sample may be carry-over from other donors' samples.

This clonotype was found many times. V usage is TRBV6-5 and J usage is TRBJ1-6; 8 positions match TRBD1. The CDR3 loop spans 15 amino acids. Trimming removed 4 bases from V and 10 bases from J; junction bases left unmatched: 9. The V gene's germline CDR1 is MNHEY and CDR2 SVGAGI. The CDR3 coding sequence is TGTGCCAGCAGTTCCTCCCAACAGGGGGGATCACCCCTCCACTTT. Translation gives CASSSSQQGGSPLHF.

In this sample, this clonotype turned up many times. The gene calls are TRBV15 and TRBJ2-5; D may be TRBD1 (5 bases). The V gene lost 0 bases and the J gene lost 1 base, with 6 bases spanning the gap. The CDR3 runs 14 residues. Germline CDR1 reads LNHNV; CDR2 reads YYDKDF (reference sequence). The CDR3 coding sequence is TGTGCCACCAGCAGAGATGGGGCCCAAGAGACCCAGTACTTC. Translated: CATSRDGAQETQYF.

This clonotype was counted at least ten times. The chain combines TRBV12-3 or TRBV12-4 with TRBJ2-1; TRBD2 agrees at 8 bases. The CDR3 runs 15 residues. Losses at the gene ends were 7 bases for V and 5 bases for J; bases not matched to a gene: 10. The CDR3 DNA reads TGTGCCAGCACCCCCCACGGGGGGGTGAACAATGAGCAGTTCTTC. Translated, it gives CASTPHGGVNNEQFF.

This clonotype has at least ten counts. This chain links TRBV27 with TRBJ1-6; D call uncertain. The CDR3 consists of 17 residues. V was trimmed by 5 bases and J by 14 bases, leaving 28 bases between them. CDR1 is MNHEY and CDR2 is SMNVEV in the germline V gene (reference sequence). DNA for the CDR3: TGTGCCAGCAGTCCAACACTCCTATCATGGGCTGCCTTGGCCCTCCACTTT. This encodes CASSPTLLSWAALALHF.

Ten or more counts support this clonotype. The V and J genes are TRBV7-2 and TRBJ1-4; 7 positions match TRBD1. Per germline, CDR1 SGHTA and CDR2 FQGNSA. V was pared by 3 bases and J by 8 bases, with 3 bases of the junction left unmatched. The CDR3 has 13 residues. The CDR3: CASSLGTAEKLFF. CDR3 nucleotide sequence: TGTGCCAGCAGCTTGGGGACAGCAGAAAAACTGTTTTTT.